This passage covers 3 T cell receptor beta chains from one sample sequenced in a study of blood T cell repertoires in COVID-19. Sequencing used immunoSEQ multiplex PCR; TCRdb keeps in-frame clones, though not all of them. The table includes 230,000 or so clones, roughly 84% detected once. Sequencing input: peripheral blood. The source is a man in his forties or fifties who had recovered from COVID-19.

The table lists this clone with a count of one. J is TRBJ2-3 and V is TRBV27; TRBD2 might be the D (5 bases). Trimming took off 4 bases at V and 4 bases at J, with 6 bases between the two ends. CDR1 is MNHEY and CDR2 is SMNVEV in the germline V gene (reference sequence). The CDR3 has 12 amino acids. DNA of the CDR3: TGTGCCAGCAGTTCCGGGGCAGATACGCAGTATTTT. The encoded protein is CASSSGADTQYF.

The V call is TRBV15, the J call TRBJ1-2; D remains unclear. This CDR3 region has 15 residues. The V and J ends lost 2 bases and 2 bases respectively, with 12 bases between them. Germline-derived CDR1 and CDR2 are LNHNV and YYDKDF (reference sequence). The CDR3 region has the DNA TGTGCCACCAGCAGAATCACTCAGGCAAACTATGGCTACACCTTC. Residues: CATSRITQANYGYTF.

The chain combines TRBV5-1 with TRBJ2-1; 11 nucleotides align to TRBD2. J gave up 6 bases and V 4 bases, and 3 bases lay outside the gene matches. CDR1 SGHRS and CDR2 YFSETQ come from the germline V gene. The CDR3 is made up of 14 amino acids. CDR3 nucleotides: TGCGCCAGCAGCCAAGGGACTAGCGGCAATGAGCAGTTCTTC. As protein: CASSQGTSGNEQFF.